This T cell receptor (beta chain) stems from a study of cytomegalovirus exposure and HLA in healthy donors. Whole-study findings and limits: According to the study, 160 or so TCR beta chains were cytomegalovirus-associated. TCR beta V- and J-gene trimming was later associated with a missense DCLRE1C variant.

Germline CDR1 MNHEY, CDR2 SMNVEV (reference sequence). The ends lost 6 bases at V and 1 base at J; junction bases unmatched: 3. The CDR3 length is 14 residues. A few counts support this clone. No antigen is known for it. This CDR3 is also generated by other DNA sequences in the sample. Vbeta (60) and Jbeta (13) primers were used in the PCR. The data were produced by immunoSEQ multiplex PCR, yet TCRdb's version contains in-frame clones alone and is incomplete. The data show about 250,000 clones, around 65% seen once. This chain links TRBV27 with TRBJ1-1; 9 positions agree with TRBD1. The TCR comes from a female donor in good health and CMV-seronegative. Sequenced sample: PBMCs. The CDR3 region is CASSLGQGNTEAFF. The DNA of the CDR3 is TGTGCCAGCAGCTTGGGACAGGGGAACACTGAAGCTTTCTTT.